Below, 6 T cell receptor beta chains from the same sample are listed, as sequenced in a study of OX40 agonist ivuxolimab in advanced cancers. Only in-frame clones appear in the TCRdb table, and some are missing; sequencing was by immunoSEQ multiplex PCR. The sample includes some 90,000 clones, around 87% of them seen just once. This material consisted of CD4+ or CD8+ T cells sorted from blood, taken in a trial of the OX40 agonist ivuxolimab. These receptors came from an adult with an advanced solid tumor such as melanoma, head and neck, liver or kidney cancer.

The rearrangement links TRBV5-4 to TRBJ1-6; perhaps TRBD1 as D (5 bases). Trimming shortened V by 3 bases and J by 8 bases, and 15 bases separated the two germline ends. The CDR3 runs 15 residues. In germline, CDR1 is SGHNT, CDR2 YYREEE (reference sequence). As DNA, the CDR3 is TGTGCCAGCAGCTGGGGGGACGGAGGGTATTCACCCCTCCACTTT. Translated: CASSWGDGGYSPLHF.

V gene TRBV5-1 combines with J gene TRBJ1-2; D is uncertain. Trimming stripped 0 bases from V and 7 bases from J, with 7 bases between. The CDR3 is 12 amino acids. The germline V gene has CDR1 SGHRS and CDR2 YFSETQ. The DNA of the CDR3 is TGCGCCAGCAGCTTGGCCACGGGTGGCTACACCTTC. This encodes CASSLATGGYTF.

V usage is TRBV5-5 and J usage is TRBJ1-1; D is undetermined. V gave up 0 bases and J gave up 1 base, with 4 bases separating them. Germline V CDR1 and CDR2: SGHKS, YYEKEE (reference sequence). This CDR3 is built from 13 residues. CDR3 coding DNA: TGTGCCAGCAGCTTGGAGCGGAACACTGAAGCTTTCTTT. As protein: CASSLERNTEAFF.

This chain links TRBV5-1 with TRBJ1-2; 9 bases match TRBD1. The V gene's germline CDR1 is SGHRS and CDR2 YFSETQ. The ends lost 4 bases at V and 6 bases at J; junction bases unmatched: 4. This CDR3 is built from 13 residues. The CDR3 region is CASSEDRGDGYTF. The DNA for the CDR3 is TGCGCCAGCAGCGAGGACAGGGGAGATGGCTACACCTTC.

The chain couples TRBV19 to TRBJ1-5, with TRBD1 identical over 8 bases. V shed 7 bases and J 1 base; nucleotides not matched to a gene: 18. The germline gives CDR1 LNHDA, CDR2 SQIVND (reference sequence). CDR3 length: 19 amino acids. Written as DNA, the CDR3 is TGTGCCAGTACCAGATATGCGAGGACAGGGACCGGGAGCAATCAGCCCCAGCATTTT. It codes for CASTRYARTGTGSNQPQHF. Complete variable domain (other parts from reference TRBV19 and TRBJ1-5): DGGITQSPKYLFRKEGQNVTLSCEQNLNHDAMYWYRQDPGQGLRLIYYSQIVNDFQKGDIAEGYSVSREKKESFPLTVTSAQKNPTAFYLCASTRYARTGTGSNQPQHFGDGTRLSIL.

The chain combines TRBV12-5 with TRBJ1-5; the D is unclear. CDR3 length: 14 amino acids. Trimming stripped 7 bases from V and 0 bases from J, with 10 bases between. Looked up from germline, CDR1 is LGHNT and CDR2 is FRNRAP. CDR3 in amino acids: CASESPYSNQPQHF. CDR3 DNA: TGTGCTAGTGAGAGCCCATATAGCAATCAGCCCCAGCATTTT.